These T cell receptor beta chains were read from a single sample in a study of T cell responses to AZD1222 COVID-19 vaccine. Assay: immunoSEQ multiplex PCR; the TCRdb copy retains only in-frame clones and omits some. The repertoire has about 190,000 clones, about nine tenths of them found once; the top ten carry over 0.85%. The sample here was peripheral blood, taken on day 0 of AZD1222 vaccination. Source of these receptors: an adult in good health. The CDR3 runs from the conserved cysteine through the conserved F or W. D genes are given only for firm matches. A clone size is listed for some rows: how often the clone was seen (once, few, many), or a class if it is expanded.

CDR3 length | J gene | V gene | clone size | D gene | CDR3 DNA | CDR3 protein
15 | TRBJ2-4 | TRBV7-8 | - | - | TGTGCCAGCAGCTTAGGTACGCTCGCCAAAAACATTCAGTACTTC | CASSLGTLAKNIQYF
15 | TRBJ2-3 | TRBV4-2 | - | - | TGTGCCAGCAGCCAAGACTTCGTCGGCACAGATACGCAGTATTTT | CASSQDFVGTDTQYF
13 | TRBJ2-3 | TRBV2 | - | TRBD1 | TGTGCCAGCGGGGACAGGGACACAGATACGCAGTATTTT | CASGDRDTDTQYF
13 | TRBJ2-7 | TRBV6-1 | - | - | TGTGCCAGCAGTGAAGGGCAGGTCTACGAGCAGTACTTC | CASSEGQVYEQYF
14 | TRBJ1-2 | TRBV28 | - | - | TGTGCCAGCAGTTCCCGCCCGGTCGACTATGGCTACACCTTC | CASSSRPVDYGYTF
14 | TRBJ2-7 | TRBV5-1 | - | - | TGCGCCAGCAGCCTTTTCGCGGAACCCTACGAGCAGTACTTC | CASSLFAEPYEQYF
15 | TRBJ1-2 | TRBV30 | - | - | TGTGCCTGGAGTGTTTTCGTTGGCACGACCTGCGGCTACACCTTC | CAWSVFVGTTCGYTF
12 | TRBJ1-4 | TRBV7-9 | - | TRBD1 | TGTGCCAGCCAACAGGGGGCTGAAAAACTGTTTTTT | CASQQGAEKLFF
17 | TRBJ2-7 | TRBV7-9 | - | TRBD1 | TGTGCCAGCAGCTTAGGGGACAGGGGAGGATCTGTCTACGAGCAGTACTTC | CASSLGDRGGSVYEQYF
14 | TRBJ1-2 | TRBV7-8 | - | - | TGTGCCAGCAGCTTAGGAGGGAACTACTATGGCTACACCTTC | CASSLGGNYYGYTF
15 | TRBJ2-1 | TRBV11-3 | - | TRBD2 | TGTGCCAGCAGCTCACTAGCGAGTTCCTACAATGAGCAGTTCTTC | CASSSLASSYNEQFF
15 | TRBJ1-3 | TRBV15 | - | - | TGTGCCACCAGCGGGGGACGCAACTCTGGAAACACCATATATTTT | CATSGGRNSGNTIYF
12 | TRBJ2-1 | TRBV7-9 | - | - | TGTGCCAGCACCCAGGGGTTGAATGAGCAGTTCTTC | CASTQGLNEQFF
12 | TRBJ2-1 | TRBV10-2 | few | - | TGCGCCAGCAGTGAGACGTACGGTGAGCAGTTCTTC | CASSETYGEQFF
17 | TRBJ2-7 | TRBV11-2 | - | - | TGTGCCAGCAGCCCCAGTGGGTGGCCAAGGTCTTCCTACGAGCAGTACTTC | CASSPSGWPRSSYEQYF
15 | TRBJ2-7 | TRBV7-2 | - | TRBD1 | TGTGCCAGCAGCGGAAGGGACAGGGGATCTTACGAGCAGTACTTC | CASSGRDRGSYEQYF
15 | TRBJ2-7 | TRBV7-8 | - | - | TGTGCCAGCAGCTTAGGCGGTCGGAGGGGCTACGAGCAGTACTTC | CASSLGGRRGYEQYF
15 | TRBJ2-2 | TRBV5-1 | - | - | TGCGCCAGCAGCTTGTTGCCAGGGGAAACCGGGGAGCTGTTTTTT | CASSLLPGETGELFF
15 | TRBJ2-1 | TRBV6-5 | - | - | TGTGCCAGCAGCCCCATTGGAGCAGTAACTAATGAGCAGTTCTTC | CASSPIGAVTNEQFF
15 | TRBJ1-3 | TRBV4-2 | once | - | TGTGCCAGCAGCCAAGCGTTCGAGACTGGAAACACCATATATTTT | CASSQAFETGNTIYF
15 | TRBJ2-7 | TRBV2 | few | TRBD1 | TGTGCCAGCAGTGATGCTGGGACAGGAGGACTCGAGCAGTACTTC | CASSDAGTGGLEQYF
15 | TRBJ1-4 | TRBV3-1/TRBV3-2 | - | TRBD1 | TGTGCCAGCAGCCAAGGGGACAGGGGATTGGAAAAACTGTTTTTT | CASSQGDRGLEKLFF
15 | TRBJ2-3 | TRBV5-1 | - | TRBD1 | TGCGCCAGCAGCATACAGGGGGCAGGCACAGATACGCAGTATTTT | CASSIQGAGTDTQYF
14 | TRBJ1-1 | TRBV25-1 | - | - | TGTGCCAGCAGTGCTGTGGGGGGTAACACTGAAGCTTTCTTT | CASSAVGGNTEAFF
14 | TRBJ1-1 | TRBV27 | - | - | TGTGCCAGCAGTTTATTCGGGGGTGGGTCTGAAGCTTTCTTT | CASSLFGGGSEAFF
13 | TRBJ1-1 | TRBV7-3 | - | - | TGTGCCAGCAGGTTGGGGATGGGGACTGAAGCTTTCTTT | CASRLGMGTEAFF
13 | TRBJ1-5 | TRBV27 | - | - | TGTGCCAGCAGCGAACAGGGAAATCAGCCCCAGCATTTT | CASSEQGNQPQHF
16 | TRBJ2-1 | TRBV27 | - | - | TGTGCCAGCACCCAATCCGGGGAGGCCCCATACAATGAGCAGTTCTTC | CASTQSGEAPYNEQFF
12 | TRBJ1-3 | TRBV5-1 | - | - | TGCGCCAGCAGCTTCTCTGGAAACACCATATATTTT | CASSFSGNTIYF
14 | TRBJ2-5 | TRBV10-2 | - | TRBD2 | TGCGCCAGCAGTGAGATACTAGCGGGAGAGACCCAGTACTTC | CASSEILAGETQYF
17 | TRBJ2-7 | TRBV7-8 | once | - | TGTGCCAGCAGCTCCCGGGCCTGGCGGGGTAGGTCCTACGAGCAGTACTTC | CASSSRAWRGRSYEQYF
12 | TRBJ1-2 | TRBV5-6 | once | - | TGTGCCAGCAGCATGATAGCCTATGGCTACACCTTC | CASSMIAYGYTF
14 | TRBJ2-7 | TRBV19 | - | TRBD1 | TGTGCCAGTAGTCCGGGACAGGGGGACTACGAGCAGTACTTC | CASSPGQGDYEQYF
16 | TRBJ1-1 | TRBV7-9 | - | TRBD1 | TGTGCCAGCAGCGACCGGGACAGGGGGCCAGGCACTGAAGCTTTCTTT | CASSDRDRGPGTEAFF
15 | TRBJ2-3 | TRBV10-1 | - | TRBD2 | TGCGCCAGCAGTTCTAGCGGGAGGTTGAAAGATACGCAGTATTTT | CASSSSGRLKDTQYF
13 | TRBJ2-1 | TRBV11-3 | - | - | TGTGCCAGCAGCTTAGCAGGGATCAATGAGCAGTTCTTC | CASSLAGINEQFF
14 | TRBJ1-1 | TRBV6-5 | - | - | TGTGCCAGCACCAAAGCTCGGGGAATCAGAGAAGCTTTCTTT | CASTKARGIREAFF
13 | TRBJ2-7 | TRBV12-3/TRBV12-4 | - | - | TGTGCCAGCAGTTTAGCGGGCTCTGGGGAGCAGTACTTC | CASSLAGSGEQYF
16 | TRBJ2-5 | TRBV9 | once | TRBD2 | TGTGCCAGCAGCGACCCGGGACTAGCGCGACAAGAGACCCAGTACTTC | CASSDPGLARQETQYF
13 | TRBJ2-1 | TRBV7-3 | once | - | TGTGCCAGCAGCTTAACAGGGGGCAATGAGCAGTTCTTC | CASSLTGGNEQFF
14 | TRBJ2-5 | TRBV29-1 | - | - | TGCAGCGTTGGCTTGGGGCAGCGAAAAGAGACCCAGTACTTC | CSVGLGQRKETQYF
15 | TRBJ2-2 | TRBV7-6 | - | - | TGTGCCAGCACCCTGCGGGACCAGAACACCGGGGAGCTGTTTTTT | CASTLRDQNTGELFF
16 | TRBJ1-6 | TRBV5-1 | - | - | TGCGCCAGCAGCTTGGTAGGGAGCTCCTATAATTCACCCCTCCACTTT | CASSLVGSSYNSPLHF
16 | TRBJ2-2 | TRBV5-6 | - | TRBD2 | TGTGCCAGCAGCCAGGGGACTAGCGGGAACACCGGGGAGCTGTTTTTT | CASSQGTSGNTGELFF
14 | TRBJ2-7 | TRBV3-1/TRBV3-2 | - | - | TGTGCCAGCAGCGTTGGTGTGGGCTCCTACGAGCAGTACTTC | CASSVGVGSYEQYF
15 | TRBJ2-1 | TRBV7-8 | - | TRBD2 | TGTGCCAGCAGCTTAGACGGGACTAGCTTCAATGAGCAGTTCTTC | CASSLDGTSFNEQFF
17 | TRBJ2-6 | TRBV7-9 | - | - | TGTGCCAGCAGCCGCCTGGATAACCTCTCTGGGGCCAACGTCCTGACTTTC | CASSRLDNLSGANVLTF
15 | TRBJ1-5 | TRBV7-2 | once | TRBD1 | TGTGCCAGCAGCTTAGTGGGACAGGGTTATCAGCCCCAGCATTTT | CASSLVGQGYQPQHF
16 | TRBJ1-5 | TRBV7-8 | - | - | TGTGCCAGCAGCCGATCATCGACAGGTGACAATCAGCCCCAGCATTTT | CASSRSSTGDNQPQHF
17 | TRBJ2-1 | TRBV4-1 | - | TRBD2 | TGCGCCAGCAGCCAAGGATCTAGCGGGGGGGCCTACAATGAGCAGTTCTTC | CASSQGSSGGAYNEQFF